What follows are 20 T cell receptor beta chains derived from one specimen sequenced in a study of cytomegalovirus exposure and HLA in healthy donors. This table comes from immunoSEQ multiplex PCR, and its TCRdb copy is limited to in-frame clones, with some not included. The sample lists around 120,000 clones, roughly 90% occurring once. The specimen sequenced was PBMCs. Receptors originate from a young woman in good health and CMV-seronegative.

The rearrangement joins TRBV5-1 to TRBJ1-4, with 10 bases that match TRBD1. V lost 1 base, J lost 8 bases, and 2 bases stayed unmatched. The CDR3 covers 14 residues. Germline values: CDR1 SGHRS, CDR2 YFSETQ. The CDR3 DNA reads TGCGCCAGCAGCTTGAGACAGGGGGCCGAAAAACTGTTTTTT. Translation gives CASSLRQGAEKLFF.

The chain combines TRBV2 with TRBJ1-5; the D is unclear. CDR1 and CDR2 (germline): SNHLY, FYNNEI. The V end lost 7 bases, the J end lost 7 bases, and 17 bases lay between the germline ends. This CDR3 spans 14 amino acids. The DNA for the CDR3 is TGTGCCAGCACCGGAGGAGCTACGATCCAGCCCCAGCATTTT. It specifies CASTGGATIQPQHF.

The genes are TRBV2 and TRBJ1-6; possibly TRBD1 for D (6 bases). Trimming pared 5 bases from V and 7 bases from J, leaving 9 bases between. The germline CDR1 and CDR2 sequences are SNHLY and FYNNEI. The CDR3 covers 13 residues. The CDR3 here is CASSRTANSPLHF. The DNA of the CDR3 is TGTGCCAGCAGTCGGACAGCCAATTCACCCCTCCACTTT.

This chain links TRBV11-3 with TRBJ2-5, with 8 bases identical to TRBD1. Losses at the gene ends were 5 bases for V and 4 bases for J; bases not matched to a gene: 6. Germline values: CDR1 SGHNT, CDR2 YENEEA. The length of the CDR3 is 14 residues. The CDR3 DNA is TGTGCCAGCAGCACCGACAGGGGTTCAGAGACCCAGTACTTC. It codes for CASSTDRGSETQYF.

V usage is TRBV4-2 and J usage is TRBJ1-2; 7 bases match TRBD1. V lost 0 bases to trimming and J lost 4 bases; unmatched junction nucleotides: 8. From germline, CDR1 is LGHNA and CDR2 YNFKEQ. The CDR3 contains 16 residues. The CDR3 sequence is CASSQEGTGDPYGYTF. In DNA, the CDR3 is TGTGCCAGCAGCCAAGAAGGTACAGGGGATCCCTATGGCTACACCTTC.

CDR3 in DNA: TGTGCCAGCAGTCCCAGCGTGGTTTTTTCCGGGGAGCTGTTTTTT. As protein: CASSPSVVFSGELFF. The chain uses TRBV2 and TRBJ2-2; D ambiguous. Germline CDR1 reads SNHLY; CDR2 reads FYNNEI. The V end lost 5 bases, the J end lost 6 bases, and 16 bases lay between the germline ends. CDR3 size: 15 residues.

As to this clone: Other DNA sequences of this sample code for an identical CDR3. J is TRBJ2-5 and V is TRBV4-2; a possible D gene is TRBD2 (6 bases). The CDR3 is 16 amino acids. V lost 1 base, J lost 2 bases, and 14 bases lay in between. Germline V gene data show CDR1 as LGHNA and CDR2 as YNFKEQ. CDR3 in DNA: TGTGCCAGCAGCCAAGTACTGGCGGGAAGGCAAGAGACCCAGTACTTC. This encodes CASSQVLAGRQETQYF.

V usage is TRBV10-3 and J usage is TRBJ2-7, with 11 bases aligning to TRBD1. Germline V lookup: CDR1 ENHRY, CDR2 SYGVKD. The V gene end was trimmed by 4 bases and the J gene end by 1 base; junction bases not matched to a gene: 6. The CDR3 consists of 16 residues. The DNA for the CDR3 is TGTGCCATCAGTGGATGGACAGGGGGCAATTCCTACGAGCAGTACTTC. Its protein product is CAISGWTGGNSYEQYF.

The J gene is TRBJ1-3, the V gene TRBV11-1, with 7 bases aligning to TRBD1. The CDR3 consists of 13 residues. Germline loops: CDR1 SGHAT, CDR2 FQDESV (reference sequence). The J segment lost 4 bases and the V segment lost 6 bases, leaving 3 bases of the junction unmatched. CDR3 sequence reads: CASRTTGGNTIYF. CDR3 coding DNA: TGTGCCAGCAGGACGACAGGGGGAAACACCATATATTTT.

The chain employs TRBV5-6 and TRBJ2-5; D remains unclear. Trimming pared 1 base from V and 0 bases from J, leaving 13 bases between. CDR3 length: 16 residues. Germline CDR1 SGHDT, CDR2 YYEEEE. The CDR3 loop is CASSLQRYEDQETQYF. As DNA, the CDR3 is TGTGCCAGCAGCTTGCAGAGATATGAGGACCAAGAGACCCAGTACTTC.

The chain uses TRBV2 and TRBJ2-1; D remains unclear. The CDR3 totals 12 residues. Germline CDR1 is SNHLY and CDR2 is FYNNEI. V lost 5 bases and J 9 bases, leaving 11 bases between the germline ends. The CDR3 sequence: CASSQNTGEQFF. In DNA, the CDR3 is TGTGCCAGCAGTCAAAATACGGGTGAGCAGTTCTTC.

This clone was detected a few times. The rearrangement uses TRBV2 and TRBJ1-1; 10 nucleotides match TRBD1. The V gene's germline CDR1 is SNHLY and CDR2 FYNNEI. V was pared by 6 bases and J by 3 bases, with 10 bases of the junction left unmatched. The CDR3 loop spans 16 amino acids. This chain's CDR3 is CASSPGTGAPDTEAFF. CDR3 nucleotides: TGTGCCAGCAGCCCCGGGACAGGGGCACCAGACACTGAAGCTTTCTTT.

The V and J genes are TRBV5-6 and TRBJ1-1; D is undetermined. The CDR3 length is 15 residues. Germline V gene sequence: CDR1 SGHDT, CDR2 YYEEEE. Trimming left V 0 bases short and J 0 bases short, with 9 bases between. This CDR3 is CASSLVAQLNTEAFF. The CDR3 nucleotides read TGTGCCAGCAGCTTGGTGGCACAATTGAACACTGAAGCTTTCTTT. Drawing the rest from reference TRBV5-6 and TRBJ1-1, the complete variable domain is DAGVTQSPTHLIKTRGQQVTLRCSPKSGHDTVSWYQQALGQGPQFIFQYYEEEERQRGNFPDRFSGHQFPNYSSELNVNALLLGDSALYLCASSLVAQLNTEAFFGQGTRLTVV.

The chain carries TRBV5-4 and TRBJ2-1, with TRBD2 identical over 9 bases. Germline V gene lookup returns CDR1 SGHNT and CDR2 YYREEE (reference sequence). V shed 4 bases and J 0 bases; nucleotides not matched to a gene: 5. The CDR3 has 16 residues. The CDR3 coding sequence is TGTGCCAGCAGCGCGCGGGGGGGCGACTCCTACAATGAGCAGTTCTTC. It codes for CASSARGGDSYNEQFF.

The CDR3 region is CASSERLAGPGELFF. Here the CDR3 DNA reads TGCGCCAGCAGTGAGCGTCTAGCGGGGCCCGGGGAGCTGTTTTTT. V is TRBV10-1 and J is TRBJ2-2; 9 nucleotides line up with TRBD2. V was pared by 2 bases and J by 6 bases, with 4 bases of the junction left unmatched. This CDR3 has 15 residues. The germline gives CDR1 WNHNN, CDR2 SYGVQD (reference sequence).

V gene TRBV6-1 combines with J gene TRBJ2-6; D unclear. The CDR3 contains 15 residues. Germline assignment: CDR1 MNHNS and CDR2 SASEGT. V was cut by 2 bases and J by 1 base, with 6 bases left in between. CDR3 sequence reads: CASSETVSGANVLTF. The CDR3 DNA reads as TGTGCCAGCAGTGAAACGGTATCTGGGGCCAACGTCCTGACTTTC.

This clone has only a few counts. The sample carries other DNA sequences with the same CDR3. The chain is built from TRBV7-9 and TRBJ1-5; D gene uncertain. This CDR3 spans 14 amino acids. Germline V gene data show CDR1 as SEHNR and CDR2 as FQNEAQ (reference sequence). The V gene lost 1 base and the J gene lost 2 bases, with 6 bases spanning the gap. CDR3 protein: CASSLGGGNQPQHF. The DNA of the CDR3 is TGTGCCAGCAGCTTAGGGGGAGGCAATCAGCCCCAGCATTTT.

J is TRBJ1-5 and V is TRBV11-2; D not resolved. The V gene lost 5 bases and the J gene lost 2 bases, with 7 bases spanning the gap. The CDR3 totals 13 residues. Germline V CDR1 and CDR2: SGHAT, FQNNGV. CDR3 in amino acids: CASSQGGNQPQHF. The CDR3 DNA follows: TGTGCCAGCAGCCAAGGAGGCAATCAGCCCCAGCATTTT.

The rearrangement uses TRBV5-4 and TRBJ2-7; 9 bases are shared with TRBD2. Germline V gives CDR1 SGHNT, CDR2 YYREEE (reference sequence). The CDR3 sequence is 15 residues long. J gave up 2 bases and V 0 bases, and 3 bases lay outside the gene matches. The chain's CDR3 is CASSLEASGAYEQYF. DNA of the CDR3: TGTGCCAGCAGCTTGGAGGCTAGCGGGGCCTACGAGCAGTACTTC. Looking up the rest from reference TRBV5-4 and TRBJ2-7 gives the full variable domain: ETGVTQSPTHLIKTRGQQVTLRCSSQSGHNTVSWYQQALGQGPQFIFQYYREEENGRGNFPPRFSGLQFPNYSSELNVNALELDDSALYLCASSLEASGAYEQYFGPGTRLTVT.

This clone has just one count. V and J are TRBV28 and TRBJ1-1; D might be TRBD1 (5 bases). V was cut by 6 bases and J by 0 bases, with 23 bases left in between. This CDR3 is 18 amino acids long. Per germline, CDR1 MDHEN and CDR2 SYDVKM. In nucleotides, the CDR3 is TGTGCCAGCAGCCCGAAAATATACTCCAGGGTTATGAACACTGAAGCTTTCTTT. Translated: CASSPKIYSRVMNTEAFF. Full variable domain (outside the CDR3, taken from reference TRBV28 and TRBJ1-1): DVKVTQSSRYLVKRTGEKVFLECVQDMDHENMFWYRQDPGLGLRLIYFSYDVKMKEKGDIPEGYSVSREKKERFSLILESASTNQTSMYLCASSPKIYSRVMNTEAFFGQGTRLTVV.